This section outlines one T cell receptor beta chain sequence together with its context. The CDR3 spans 13 residues. Trimming removed 5 bases at V and 3 bases at J, with 11 bases between. This sample is drawn from a study of blood T cells in healthy people across ages. Study-wide context: In model experiments, template switching was able to capture about one barcoded beta molecule for every two T cells that were present.

The sample, 7.5 to 10 milliliters of peripheral blood, was drawn from each donor. A J-beta primer mix and a sample-barcoded 5' primer were used in a second PCR of about 7 to 12 cycles. Template switching added a 12-random-nucleotide identifier to every cDNA molecule. TCRdb recomputed calls from the 5' RACE reads with MiXCR, one row per CDR3 protein. The sample comprises approximately 800,000 distinct CDR3 sequences, under 40% of which are singletons, and under 15% rests with the top ten. V is TRBV12-3 or TRBV12-4 and J is TRBJ2-7, with D possibly TRBD1 on 5 matching bases. The receptor's source is a man aged 18 to 29 in good health. Sequenced material: blood. CDR3 amino acids: CASSVGADYEQYF. CDR3 sequence (DNA): TGTGCCAGCAGTGTAGGGGCGGACTACGAGCAGTACTTC.